This entry lists 30 T cell receptor beta chains sequenced from one sample in a study of T cell repertoires in ileal Crohn's disease. Time point given: proximal margin of the surgical specimen (macroscopically non-inflamed). Some clones are missing from TCRdb's copy, which holds only in-frame ones; the method was immunoSEQ multiplex PCR. The sample gives around 4,000 clones, 55% to 75% of which show up once; around 10% is in the top ten. The specimen was ileal tissue. These receptors were collected from an adult with Crohn's disease.

The chain employs TRBV7-9 and TRBJ1-2, with D perhaps TRBD1 (6 bases). The V gene's germline CDR1 is SEHNR and CDR2 FQNEAQ (reference sequence). V was trimmed by 5 bases and J by 2 bases, leaving 15 bases between them. This CDR3 contains 15 residues. CDR3 DNA sequence: TGTGCCAGCAGCCTTGGACAGTCGCCAAACTATGGCTACACCTTC. This codes for CASSLGQSPNYGYTF.

This clone was observed a few times. This chain connects TRBV6-6 to TRBJ1-4; no reliable D call. V lost 2 bases to trimming and J lost 8 bases, with 12 bases between them. This CDR3 spans 14 amino acids. Germline CDR1 reads MNHNY; CDR2 reads SVGAGI (reference sequence). The CDR3 DNA is TGTGCCAGCAGTTACGCGGGTCAACAGGAAAAACTGTTTTTT. This encodes CASSYAGQQEKLFF.

The chain carries TRBV28 and TRBJ1-1; 9 bases line up with TRBD1. Germline V gene sequence: CDR1 MDHEN, CDR2 SYDVKM. V gave up 3 bases and J gave up 0 bases; unmatched junction bases: 2. The CDR3 contains 15 residues. The CDR3 sequence is CASSLTGGLNTEAFF. DNA of the CDR3: TGTGCCAGCAGTTTGACAGGGGGGTTGAACACTGAAGCTTTCTTT.

The V gene is TRBV27, the J gene TRBJ1-2; D is unresolved. Germline V gives CDR1 MNHEY, CDR2 SMNVEV (reference sequence). The CDR3 extends over 12 amino acids. V was shortened by 5 bases and J by 1 base, with 5 bases between the two germline ends. CDR3 protein: CASSPNNYGYTF. The CDR3 coding sequence is TGTGCCAGCAGTCCCAATAACTATGGCTACACCTTC.

This chain links TRBV2 with TRBJ1-4; 9 bases map to TRBD1. V shed 8 bases, J shed 8 bases, and the junction held 9 bases outside the gene matches. Germline V gene lookup returns CDR1 SNHLY and CDR2 FYNNEI. The CDR3 loop spans 14 amino acids. DNA for the CDR3: TGTGCCAGCTCCGAGGGACAGGGCTACGAAAAACTGTTTTTT. Translation: CASSEGQGYEKLFF.

The chain combines TRBV11-2 with TRBJ1-4, with TRBD1 identical over 9 bases. This CDR3 region has 14 residues. J lost 10 bases, V lost 5 bases, and 8 bases had no gene match. Germline CDR1 and CDR2: SGHAT and FQNNGV. CDR3 loop: CASSPTGGEVKLFF. CDR3 nucleotide sequence: TGTGCCAGCAGCCCGACAGGGGGGGAAGTAAAACTGTTTTTT.

V gene TRBV4-1 combines with J gene TRBJ2-5, with 9 bases that match TRBD1. The germline CDR1 and CDR2 sequences are MGHRA and YSYEKL. The J segment lost 5 bases and the V segment lost 1 base, leaving 5 bases of the junction unmatched. This CDR3 contains 15 residues. The CDR3 reads CASSQVWGQGETQYF. In DNA form, the CDR3 reads TGCGCCAGCAGCCAAGTTTGGGGACAGGGCGAGACCCAGTACTTC.

This chain joins TRBV19 and TRBJ1-5, with a weak D call TRBD1 (5 bases). Trimming removed 4 bases from V and 4 bases from J, with 8 bases in between. The CDR3 spans 13 residues. Germline lookup yields CDR1 LNHDA and CDR2 SQIVND (reference sequence). The CDR3 reads CASSRGPNQPQHF. CDR3 coding DNA: TGTGCCAGTAGTAGGGGACCTAATCAGCCCCAGCATTTT.

CDR3 residues: CAWSGGRDTQYF. The CDR3, as DNA: TGTGCCTGGAGTGGAGGGCGAGATACGCAGTATTTT. V is TRBV30 and J is TRBJ2-3; the D gene is possibly TRBD2 (5 bases). Germline V lookup: CDR1 GTSNPN, CDR2 SVGIG (reference sequence). The V gene lost 1 base and the J gene lost 5 bases, with 7 bases spanning the gap. This CDR3 spans 12 amino acids.

The chain recombines TRBV11-2 with TRBJ2-1; D is possibly TRBD2 (5 bases). Germline CDR1 reads SGHAT; CDR2 reads FQNNGV. V lost 4 bases and J 0 bases, leaving 10 bases between the germline ends. The CDR3 is 15 residues long. CDR3 in amino acids: CASSSTTNSYNEQFF. CDR3 in DNA: TGTGCCAGCAGCTCGACTACCAACTCCTACAATGAGCAGTTCTTC.

This clone qualifies as large (0.1 to 1%). The V call is TRBV5-1, the J call TRBJ1-1, with 7 bases matching TRBD1. The CDR3 has 16 amino acids. CDR1 and CDR2 from the germline V gene are SGHRS and YFSETQ. V was clipped by 0 bases and J by 3 bases; unmatched bases: 8. As DNA, the CDR3 is TGCGCCAGCAGCTTGGAGGGGGCTGGGCAGTACACTGAAGCTTTCTTT. Amino acid sequence: CASSLEGAGQYTEAFF.

This clone came up a few times. J is TRBJ2-2 and V is TRBV5-1; D possibly corresponds to TRBD2 (5 bases). The CDR3 is 14 amino acids. V was clipped by 0 bases and J by 9 bases, with 12 bases between them. Looked up from germline, CDR1 is SGHRS and CDR2 is YFSETQ. This CDR3 reads CASSLAETGWELFF. The CDR3 bases are TGCGCCAGCAGCTTGGCCGAGACGGGGTGGGAGCTGTTTTTT.

Regarding this clone: One end of the junction varies from germline; a read error may be responsible. The V call is TRBV7-3, the J call TRBJ2-5; D is unresolved. CDR1 is SGHTA and CDR2 is FQGTGA in the germline V gene. This CDR3 comprises 15 residues. The CDR3 coding sequence is TGTGCCAGCAGCCTAACCATTGGGTACCAAGAGACCCAGTACTTC. It is translated as CASSLTIGYQETQYF.

The chain joins TRBV18 to TRBJ1-2; 7 bases map to TRBD1. The CDR3 is made up of 14 amino acids. Germline loops: CDR1 KGHSH, CDR2 LQKENI. J was trimmed by 4 bases and V by 5 bases; bases with no gene match: 7. As DNA, the CDR3 is TGTGCCAGCTCAGGAGAGTCAGGGGGCTATGGCTACACCTTC. Its protein is CASSGESGGYGYTF. The variable domain in full, completed from reference TRBV18 and TRBJ1-2, reads NAGVMQNPRHLVRRRGQEARLRCSPMKGHSHVYWYRQLPEEGLKFMVYLQKENIIDESGMPKERFSAEFPKEGPSILRIQQVVRGDSAAYFCASSGESGGYGYTFGSGTRLTVV.

This chain joins TRBV6-8 and TRBJ1-6, with D possibly TRBD1 on 5 matching bases. Germline CDR1 MNHGY, CDR2 SAAAGT. The CDR3 loop spans 15 amino acids. Trimming took off 5 bases at V and 10 bases at J, with 18 bases between the two ends. CDR3 DNA: TGTGCCAGCAGTGACTTGGGGGGAACAGGATCACCCCTCCACTTT. Protein: CASSDLGGTGSPLHF.

The gene calls are TRBV5-6 and TRBJ2-1; 7 bases are shared with TRBD2. Germline CDR1 and CDR2: SGHDT and YYEEEE. V shed 3 bases, J shed 0 bases, and the junction held 12 bases outside the gene matches. This CDR3 has 18 amino acids. CDR3 in DNA: TGTGCCAGCAGCTGGGAGGGTGGGGCTCCCAGCTCCTACAATGAGCAGTTCTTC. It yields the protein CASSWEGGAPSSYNEQFF.

This clone was seen once. The genes are TRBV6-1 and TRBJ2-7, with D hard to call. CDR1 and CDR2 from the germline V gene are MNHNS and SASEGT. The CDR3 totals 13 residues. Trimming took 2 bases from V and 4 from J, leaving 9 bases between them. CDR3 coding DNA: TGTGCCAGCAGTGAATTCTTAGGGTACGAGCAGTACTTC. Translated, it gives CASSEFLGYEQYF.

This clone was seen just once. CDR3: CASSQTPTGGNTEAFF. CDR3 in DNA: TGCGCCAGCAGCCAAACCCCGACAGGGGGGAACACTGAAGCTTTCTTT. The chain has TRBV5-1 and TRBJ1-1; 9 nucleotides agree with TRBD1. After removal of 4 bases from V and 1 base from J, the junction contained 8 bases not matched to a gene. The CDR3 sequence is 16 residues long. The germline CDR1 and CDR2 sequences are SGHRS and YFSETQ. The full variable domain, its missing parts supplied by reference TRBV5-1 and TRBJ1-1, is KAGVTQTPRYLIKTRGQQVTLSCSPISGHRSVSWYQQTPGQGLQFLFEYFSETQRNKGNFPGRFSGRQFSNSRSEMNVSTLELGDSALYLCASSQTPTGGNTEAFFGQGTRLTVV.

J is TRBJ2-5 and V is TRBV10-1; no clear D. V gave up 0 bases and J gave up 5 bases, with 7 bases separating them. The CDR3 is made up of 13 amino acids. CDR1 is WNHNN and CDR2 is SYGVQD in the germline V gene (reference sequence). The CDR3 DNA reads as TGCGCCAGCAGTGAGTCATTAGTGGAGACCCAGTACTTC. It codes for CASSESLVETQYF.

The chain joins TRBV7-3 to TRBJ2-3; D not resolved. This CDR3 is built from 14 residues. The V and J ends lost 1 base and 1 base respectively, with 6 bases between them. Germline V lookup: CDR1 SGHTA, CDR2 FQGTGA. The DNA for the CDR3 is TGTGCCAGCAGCTTAAACCCCGGCACAGATACGCAGTATTTT. This encodes CASSLNPGTDTQYF.

The V gene is TRBV14, the J gene TRBJ2-7; TRBD1 matches at 9 bases. Looked up from germline, CDR1 is SGHDN and CDR2 is FVKESK. V shed 3 bases, J shed 12 bases, and the junction held 9 bases outside the gene matches. The CDR3 consists of 13 residues. CDR3 region: CASSHPGQGRGYF. In DNA form, the CDR3 reads TGTGCCAGCAGCCACCCGGGACAGGGACGGGGGTACTTC.

The chain uses TRBV12-5 and TRBJ1-3; D gene unclear. This CDR3 spans 13 amino acids. Germline assignment: CDR1 LGHNT and CDR2 FRNRAP. V dropped 6 bases and J dropped 4 bases, with 10 bases sitting between them. In DNA, the CDR3 is TGTGCTAGTGGGACTGACGGGGGAAACACCATATATTTT. The encoded protein is CASGTDGGNTIYF. The full variable domain, rest sourced from reference TRBV12-5 and TRBJ1-3, is DARVTQTPRHKVTEMGQEVTMRCQPILGHNTVFWYRQTMMQGLELLAYFRNRAPLDDSGMPKDRFSAEMPDATLATLKIQPSEPRDSAVYFCASGTDGGNTIYFGEGSWLTVV.

Only a few counts were recorded for this clone. This chain connects TRBV28 to TRBJ1-5, with D uncertain. Trimming shortened V by 3 bases and J by 2 bases, and 8 bases separated the two germline ends. This CDR3 contains 14 residues. The germline CDR1 and CDR2 sequences are MDHEN and SYDVKM. CDR3 nucleotide sequence: TGTGCCAGCAGTTTCGGCAGCGGCAATCAGCCCCAGCATTTT. Protein: CASSFGSGNQPQHF. The full variable domain, rest sourced from reference TRBV28 and TRBJ1-5, is DVKVTQSSRYLVKRTGEKVFLECVQDMDHENMFWYRQDPGLGLRLIYFSYDVKMKEKGDIPEGYSVSREKKERFSLILESASTNQTSMYLCASSFGSGNQPQHFGDGTRLSIL.

The V gene is TRBV27, the J gene TRBJ2-5; the D gene is possibly TRBD2 (7 bases). Trimming took off 6 bases at V and 7 bases at J, with 18 bases between the two ends. The CDR3 loop spans 14 amino acids. The germline CDR1 and CDR2 sequences are MNHEY and SMNVEV (reference sequence). As DNA, the CDR3 is TGTGCCAGCAGATTTAGGGGGGGAGAGGGGACCCAGTACTTC. Residues: CASRFRGGEGTQYF.

This clone turned up a few times. The chain carries TRBV6-1 and TRBJ2-7; D remains ambiguous. Germline CDR1 is MNHNS and CDR2 is SASEGT. This CDR3 region has 11 residues. The germline V and J ends were trimmed by 6 bases and 6 bases, with 9 bases remaining between them. In DNA, the CDR3 is TGTGCCAGCAGGGTTTATTCCGAGCAGTACTTC. Translating gives CASRVYSEQYF.

This clone showed up just once. The rearrangement joins TRBV7-9 to TRBJ1-3; no clear D. This CDR3 spans 14 amino acids. V dropped 3 bases and J dropped 4 bases, with 10 bases sitting between them. The germline gives CDR1 SEHNR, CDR2 FQNEAQ (reference sequence). CDR3 region: CASSLTVRGNTIYF. CDR3 sequence (DNA): TGTGCCAGCAGCTTGACCGTTCGGGGAAACACCATATATTTT.

The chain joins TRBV7-2 to TRBJ2-3; TRBD2 matches 7 bases. This CDR3 has 15 residues. V was pared by 5 bases and J by 4 bases, with 9 bases of the junction left unmatched. Germline V CDR1 and CDR2: SGHTA, FQGNSA. Here the CDR3 DNA reads TGTGCCAGCAGCCGCGGTTTGGGGGGGGCAGATACGCAGTATTTT. Its protein is CASSRGLGGADTQYF.

The rearrangement joins TRBV11-2 to TRBJ2-7; 9 bases match TRBD2. The trim removed 4 bases at V and 4 bases at J, leaving 11 bases unmatched. The CDR3 totals 16 residues. The germline V gene encodes CDR1 SGHAT and CDR2 FQNNGV. CDR3 sequence reads: CASSSSGGGALYEQYF. CDR3 sequence (DNA): TGTGCCAGCAGCTCCTCTGGCGGGGGGGCATTGTACGAGCAGTACTTC.

The chain has TRBV6-1 and TRBJ1-1; 12 nucleotides line up with TRBD1. Germline V gene lookup returns CDR1 MNHNS and CDR2 SASEGT. Unmatched junction bases numbered 8, after V lost 8 bases and J lost 1 base. The CDR3 is made up of 16 amino acids. Written as DNA, the CDR3 is TGTGCCAGCGGTGGGGGACAGGGGGCAAGGAACACTGAAGCTTTCTTT. As protein: CASGGGQGARNTEAFF.

The sample holds one count of this clone. J is TRBJ1-1 and V is TRBV18; D gene ambiguous. V was shortened by 3 bases and J by 4 bases, with 9 bases between the two germline ends. Germline V gene sequence: CDR1 KGHSH, CDR2 LQKENI. This CDR3 has 13 amino acids. The CDR3 DNA sequence: TGTGCCAGCTCACCGGGCCAGCGCACTGAAGCTTTCTTT. It specifies CASSPGQRTEAFF.